These 30 T cell receptor beta chains were sequenced from one sample in a study of post-analysis software for immune sequencing data. Their cognate antigens are unknown. Study findings and constraints: With TRBV5-6, TRBV5-1 and TRBV20-1 included, about five TRBV segments were more frequent in patients than in controls.

The authors incorporated unique molecular identifiers into the TCR beta cDNA libraries. MiXCR was run by TCRdb on the PCR reads, yielding one entry per CDR3 protein. The data show some 260,000 distinct CDR3 sequences, 35% to 40% seen once. Sequencing used blood. Receptors originate from a girl under 18 with multiple sclerosis.

The chain employs TRBV24-1 and TRBJ2-2; possible D gene TRBD2, 5 bases. CDR3 length: 14 amino acids. Germline V gene data show CDR1 as KGHDR and CDR2 as SFDVKD. Trimming cost V 5 bases and J 4 bases, with 10 bases left between them. The CDR3 region has the DNA TGTGCCACCAGTGGCGGGCAGGTCACCGGGGAGCTGTTTTTT. Its translation: CATSGGQVTGELFF.

This chain uses TRBV20-1 with TRBJ2-7; TRBD2 is a possible D gene (6 bases). The CDR3 sequence is 13 residues long. The germline gives CDR1 DFQATT, CDR2 SNEGSKA (reference sequence). This CDR3 is CSLLLRGTYEQYF. CDR3 DNA: TGCAGCCTCCTATTACGGGGGACCTACGAGCAGTACTTC.

This clonotype was found many times. The chain joins TRBV15 to TRBJ2-5; D unresolved. Trimming cost V 3 bases and J 4 bases, with 6 bases left between them. Germline assignment: CDR1 LNHNV and CDR2 YYDKDF (reference sequence). The CDR3 is made up of 12 amino acids. The CDR3 region is CATSSALETQYF. The CDR3, as DNA: TGTGCCACCAGCAGTGCACTAGAGACCCAGTACTTC.

This clonotype was found a few times. The V gene is TRBV20-1, the J gene TRBJ1-6; D is undetermined. The CDR3 loop spans 13 amino acids. Germline loops: CDR1 DFQATT, CDR2 SNEGSKA (reference sequence). Deletions cut 2 bases from V and 4 bases from J, with 6 bases between. The CDR3 loop is CSARPQYNSPLHF. Here the CDR3 DNA reads TGCAGTGCTAGACCGCAGTATAATTCACCCCTCCACTTT.

Concerning this clonotype: Being one base from a much bigger clone, this may be a read error. The chain combines TRBV9 with TRBJ2-5; the match to TRBD2 covers 9 bases. Germline-derived CDR1 and CDR2 are SGDLS and YYNGEE. Unmatched junction bases numbered 12, after V lost 4 bases and J lost 11 bases. There are 14 residues in the CDR3. The CDR3 DNA reads as TGTGCCAGCAGCCCCGGGACTAGCCCGGATGAGCAGTACTTC. Translated: CASSPGTSPDEQYF. Using reference TRBV9 and TRBJ2-5 for the parts outside the CDR3, the full variable domain is DSGVTQTPKHLITATGQRVTLRCSPRSGDLSVYWYQQSLDQGLQFLIQYYNGEERAKGNILERFSAQQFPDLHSELNLSSLELGDSALYFCASSPGTSPDEQYFGPGTRLLVL.

This clonotype was seen at least ten times. The chain carries TRBV12-3 or TRBV12-4 and TRBJ1-1; 7 nucleotides match TRBD1. J was trimmed by 6 bases and V by 5 bases; bases with no gene match: 9. This CDR3 region has 14 residues. The CDR3 nucleotides read TGTGCCAGCAGTCCCGACAGGGTATCTTCTGAAGCTTTCTTT. It specifies CASSPDRVSSEAFF.

For this clonotype: Just one base apart from a much larger clone, this may be a read error. Here the CDR3 DNA reads TGTGCCTGGGCAACCGGGACAGGGAACAATGAGCAGTACTTC. This codes for CAWATGTGNNEQYF. The chain employs TRBV30 and TRBJ2-5, with 9 nucleotides matching TRBD1. Losses at the gene ends were 5 bases for V and 11 bases for J; bases not matched to a gene: 15. CDR1 GTSNPN and CDR2 SVGIG come from the germline V gene (reference sequence). The CDR3 length is 14 residues.

This chain links TRBV3-1 with TRBJ2-3, with a possible D match to TRBD2 (5 bases). CDR3 length: 17 residues. V gave up 2 bases and J gave up 4 bases, with 19 bases separating them. CDR1 is LGHDT, CDR2 YNNKEL, per germline (reference sequence). The CDR3 here is CASSQLGSSSSADTQYF. The CDR3 nucleotides read TGTGCCAGCAGCCAATTGGGGTCTAGCTCAAGTGCAGATACGCAGTATTTT.

This clonotype occurred many times. This chain uses TRBV14 with TRBJ2-5; TRBD1 agrees at 7 bases. V trimming: 10 bases; J trimming: 4 bases; junction bases outside the gene matches: 6. The CDR3 is 12 amino acids. Per germline, CDR1 SGHDN and CDR2 FVKESK. CDR3 in DNA: TGTGCCACTAACCCAGGGGGAGAGACCCAGTACTTC. This sequence encodes CATNPGGETQYF.

This chain uses TRBV20-1 with TRBJ2-3, with TRBD2 matching 9 bases. The CDR3 consists of 13 residues. Trimming took 6 bases from V and 1 from J; bases not matched to a gene: 2. The germline V gene has CDR1 DFQATT and CDR2 SNEGSKA (reference sequence). CDR3 bases: TGCAGTGCCCGACTAGCGGGCACAGATACGCAGTATTTT. It translates to CSARLAGTDTQYF.

The chain carries TRBV5-6 and TRBJ2-7, with TRBD2 as a possible D gene (5 bases). Deletions cut 0 bases from V and 0 bases from J, with 13 bases between. Germline assignment: CDR1 SGHDT and CDR2 YYEEEE. The CDR3 extends over 16 amino acids. Here the CDR3 reads CASSLDQPRDSYEQYF. The CDR3 bases are TGTGCCAGCAGCTTGGATCAGCCGAGGGACTCCTACGAGCAGTACTTC.

The V call is TRBV10-3, the J call TRBJ2-5; the D gene is possibly TRBD1 (6 bases). The CDR3 is made up of 13 amino acids. The V gene's germline CDR1 is ENHRY and CDR2 SYGVKD. V lost 7 bases and J lost 3, with 12 bases in between. The CDR3 DNA follows: TGTGCCATCAATGGACAGCCGGAAGAGACCCAGTACTTC. It translates to CAINGQPEETQYF.

This clonotype appeared a few times. The chain employs TRBV3-1 and TRBJ2-1, with a weak D call TRBD2 (5 bases). Germline V gene lookup returns CDR1 LGHDT and CDR2 YNNKEL (reference sequence). V lost 5 bases to trimming and J lost 9 bases, with 23 bases between them. The CDR3 loop spans 16 amino acids. CDR3 loop: CASSYWTGRVGGEQFF. Here the CDR3 DNA reads TGTGCCAGCAGCTACTGGACTGGAAGAGTCGGTGGTGAGCAGTTCTTC.

The rearrangement uses TRBV7-9 and TRBJ2-2, with 10 bases that match TRBD2. CDR3 size: 14 residues. Losses at the gene ends were 10 bases for V and 3 bases for J; bases not matched to a gene: 5. CDR1 and CDR2 from the germline V gene are SEHNR and FQNEAQ (reference sequence). As DNA, the CDR3 is TGTGCCACCAGTCTAGCGGGGGACACCGGGGAGCTGTTTTTT. It is translated as CATSLAGDTGELFF.

The chain carries TRBV27 and TRBJ2-5; the D gene is possibly TRBD2 (5 bases). Per germline, CDR1 MNHEY and CDR2 SMNVEV (reference sequence). Deletions cut 5 bases from V and 5 bases from J, with 18 bases between. The CDR3 sequence is 15 residues long. The CDR3 loop reads CASSAPGLAEETQYF. The CDR3 coding sequence is TGTGCCAGCAGTGCCCCCGGGCTAGCTGAGGAGACCCAGTACTTC.

This clonotype has just a few counts. The gene calls are TRBV4-1 and TRBJ1-5, with D perhaps matching TRBD1 (6 bases). Germline V gene sequence: CDR1 MGHRA, CDR2 YSYEKL. This CDR3 spans 16 amino acids. V dropped 0 bases and J dropped 2 bases, with 11 bases sitting between them. The CDR3 DNA sequence: TGCGCCAGCAGCCAAGACTGGGGGGCTGGCAATCAGCCCCAGCATTTT. Encoded protein: CASSQDWGAGNQPQHF.

This clonotype has ten or more counts. The V and J genes are TRBV7-2 and TRBJ1-2; tentative D call: TRBD1 (5 bases). Per germline, CDR1 SGHTA and CDR2 FQGNSA. V dropped 5 bases and J dropped 5 bases, with 12 bases sitting between them. The CDR3 contains 13 residues. CDR3: CASSTKGTYGYTF. The CDR3 DNA is TGTGCCAGCAGCACCAAGGGGACGTATGGCTACACCTTC.

The chain carries TRBV20-1 and TRBJ2-5, with 8 bases aligning to TRBD1. CDR3 length: 17 amino acids. J gave up 1 base and V 3 bases, and 13 bases lay outside the gene matches. Germline V gene data show CDR1 as DFQATT and CDR2 as SNEGSKA (reference sequence). The DNA of the CDR3 is TGCAGTGCTAGGCCTGGTGGGCAGGGGGCTATCCAAGAGACCCAGTACTTC. Protein: CSARPGGQGAIQETQYF.

The chain has TRBV11-2 and TRBJ1-1; 7 nucleotides match TRBD1. The CDR3 has 15 amino acids. Germline assignment: CDR1 SGHAT and CDR2 FQNNGV. Unmatched junction bases numbered 12, after V lost 8 bases and J lost 3 bases. Here the CDR3 reads CASGNHLTGDTEAFF. The CDR3 nucleotides are TGTGCCAGCGGGAACCACTTAACAGGGGACACTGAAGCTTTCTTT.

With regard to this clonotype: This could be a read error, since a much larger clone is one nucleotide away. The rearrangement links TRBV12-3 or TRBV12-4 to TRBJ2-3; D might be TRBD1 or TRBD2, each matching 5 bases. There are 15 residues in the CDR3. The ends were cut back, 5 bases at V and 4 bases at J, with 16 bases in the middle. The CDR3 nucleotides read TGTGCCAGCAGTCGAGGGACCTGGGGCGCAGATACGCAGTATTTT. As protein: CASSRGTWGADTQYF.

Only a few counts were recorded for this clonotype. This rearrangement joins TRBV7-6 to TRBJ2-2, with TRBD2 identical over 7 bases. The CDR3 runs 17 residues. Trimming at V came to 1 base and at J to 1 base, leaving 6 bases not matched to a gene. In germline, CDR1 is SGHVS, CDR2 FNYEAQ. As DNA, the CDR3 is TGTGCCAGCAGCTTAGAGGCTAGCGGACAGAACACCGGGGAGCTGTTTTTT. Translating gives CASSLEASGQNTGELFF.

In its sample, this clonotype was seen a few times. This chain uses TRBV4-2 with TRBJ2-3; D unclear. The CDR3 has 14 residues. V gave up 2 bases and J gave up 0 bases, with 6 bases separating them. Germline CDR1 and CDR2: LGHNA and YNFKEQ. The CDR3 protein is CASSQRSSTDTQYF. In nucleotides, the CDR3 is TGTGCCAGCAGCCAAAGGTCCAGCACAGATACGCAGTATTTT.

This clonotype was found many times. The chain joins TRBV6-5 to TRBJ2-5; maybe TRBD2 (7 bases). With 7 bases removed from V and 6 bases from J, the gap between germline ends came to 21 bases. This CDR3 is 15 amino acids long. Germline lookup yields CDR1 MNHEY and CDR2 SVGAGI. The CDR3 loop is CASIHPGLGGKTQYF. The CDR3 nucleotides read TGTGCCAGCATCCACCCCGGACTAGGGGGGAAGACCCAGTACTTC.

About this clonotype: This sequence may be a read error, since a much larger clone differs from it by one base. The chain combines TRBV5-1 with TRBJ2-3, with D perhaps being TRBD1 or TRBD2 (5 bases each). Germline assignment: CDR1 SGHRS and CDR2 YFSETQ. CDR3 size: 16 residues. V lost 3 bases and J lost 4, with 18 bases in between. The CDR3 region has the DNA TGCGCCAGCAGCTCGAGGGACGGGAACTTCGCAGATACGCAGTATTTT. Amino acids: CASSSRDGNFADTQYF.

This clonotype was seen only a few times. V usage is TRBV7-3 and J usage is TRBJ1-1; tentatively, D is TRBD1 (6 bases). Trimming took 6 bases from V and 4 from J, leaving 12 bases between them. Germline-derived CDR1 and CDR2 are SGHTA and FQGTGA. The CDR3 consists of 13 residues. The CDR3 nucleotides are TGTGCCAGCAGTATACAGGGCATCACTGAAGCTTTCTTT. Its translation is CASSIQGITEAFF.

This clonotype occurred many times. V and J are TRBV7-2 and TRBJ1-2, with 9 positions matching TRBD1. Germline lookup yields CDR1 SGHTA and CDR2 FQGNSA. This CDR3 is 15 amino acids long. V lost 9 bases, J lost 4 bases, and 12 bases stayed unmatched. In DNA, the CDR3 is TGTGCCAGTAGCCCGAACAGGGGGCTGGTCTATGGCTACACCTTC. It is translated as CASSPNRGLVYGYTF.

The sample holds many counts of this clonotype. The chain combines TRBV10-1 with TRBJ2-2, with 8 positions matching TRBD1. The CDR3 runs to 17 residues. V lost 6 bases and J lost 0; bases outside the gene matches: 9. Germline V gene sequence: CDR1 WNHNN, CDR2 SYGVQD (reference sequence). The CDR3 region has the DNA TGCGCCAGCAGGCCCGGACAGGGTAGGCCGAACACCGGGGAGCTGTTTTTT. Translated, it gives CASRPGQGRPNTGELFF.

Notes on this clonotype: Being one base from a much bigger clone, this may be a read error. CDR3 nucleotide sequence: TGCAGCGTTGTAGGGCCTCTTGGCTACACCTTC. Encoded protein: CSVVGPLGYTF. The J gene is TRBJ1-2, the V gene TRBV29-1; D gene unclear. The CDR3 covers 11 residues. Germline V CDR1 and CDR2: SQVTM, ANQGSEA. Trimming left V 4 bases short and J 7 bases short, with 10 bases between.

In its sample, this clonotype was seen once. This chain uses TRBV20-1 with TRBJ1-1; TRBD1 might be the D (6 bases). V was trimmed by 4 bases and J by 2 bases, leaving 20 bases between them. The CDR3 spans 16 residues. Germline CDR1 and CDR2: DFQATT and SNEGSKA (reference sequence). CDR3 in DNA: TGCAGTGCTACTCGGGACATCCAACTCTTTAACACTGAAGCTTTCTTT. Protein sequence: CSATRDIQLFNTEAFF.

In this sample, this clonotype turned up many times. The V and J genes are TRBV29-1 and TRBJ2-2; 9 nucleotides line up with TRBD1. The V and J ends lost 6 bases and 4 bases, in that order; junction bases with no gene match: 0. Germline V gives CDR1 SQVTM, CDR2 ANQGSEA. There are 12 residues in the CDR3. In nucleotides, the CDR3 is TGCAGCGTGGACAGGGGCACCGGGGAGCTGTTTTTT. Residues: CSVDRGTGELFF.